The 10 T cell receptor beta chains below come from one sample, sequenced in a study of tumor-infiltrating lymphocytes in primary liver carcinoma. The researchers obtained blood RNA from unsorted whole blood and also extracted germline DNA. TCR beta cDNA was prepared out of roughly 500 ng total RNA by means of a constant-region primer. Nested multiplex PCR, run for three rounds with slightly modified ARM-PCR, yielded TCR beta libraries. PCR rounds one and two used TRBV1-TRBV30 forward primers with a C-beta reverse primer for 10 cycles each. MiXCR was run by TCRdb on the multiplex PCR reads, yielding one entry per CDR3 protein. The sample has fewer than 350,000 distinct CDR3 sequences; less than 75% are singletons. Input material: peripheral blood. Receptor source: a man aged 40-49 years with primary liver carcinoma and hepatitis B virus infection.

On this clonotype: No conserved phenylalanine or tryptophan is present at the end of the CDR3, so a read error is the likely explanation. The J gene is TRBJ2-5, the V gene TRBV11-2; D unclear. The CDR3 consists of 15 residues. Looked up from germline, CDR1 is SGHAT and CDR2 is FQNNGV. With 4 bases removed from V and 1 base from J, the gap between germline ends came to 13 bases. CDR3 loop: CASSSQVGFQETQYS. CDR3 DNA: TGTGCCAGCAGCTCCCAGGTAGGCTTCCAAGAGACCCAGTACTCC.

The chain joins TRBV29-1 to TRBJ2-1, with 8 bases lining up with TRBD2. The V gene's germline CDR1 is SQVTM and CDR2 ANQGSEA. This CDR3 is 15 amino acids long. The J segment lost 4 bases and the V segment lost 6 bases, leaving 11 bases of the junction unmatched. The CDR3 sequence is CSVANGGALYNEQFF. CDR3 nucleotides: TGCAGCGTCGCTAACGGGGGGGCCCTATACAATGAGCAGTTCTTC.

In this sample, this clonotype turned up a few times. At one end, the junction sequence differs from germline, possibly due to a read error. CDR3 sequence reads: CASVGGEAGHTF. CDR3 nucleotide sequence: TGTGCCTCCGTGGGGGGGGAGGCTGGCCACACCTTC. The V gene is TRBV7-9, the J gene TRBJ1-2; a weak D match, TRBD1 (5 bases). The CDR3 sequence is 12 residues long. Per the germline V gene, CDR1 is SEHNR and CDR2 is FQNEAQ (reference sequence).

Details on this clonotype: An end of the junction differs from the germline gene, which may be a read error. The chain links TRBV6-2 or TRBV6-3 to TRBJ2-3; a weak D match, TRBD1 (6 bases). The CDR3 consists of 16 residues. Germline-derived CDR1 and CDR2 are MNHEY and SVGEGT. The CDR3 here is CASSLGQPGSADTQYF. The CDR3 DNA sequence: TGTGCCAGCAGTTTAGGACAGCCGGGCAGCGCAGATACACAGTATTTT.

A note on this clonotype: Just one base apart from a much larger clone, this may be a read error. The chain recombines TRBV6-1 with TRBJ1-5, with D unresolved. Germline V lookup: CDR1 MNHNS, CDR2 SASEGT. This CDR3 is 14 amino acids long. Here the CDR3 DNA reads TGTGGCAGCAGTGACGGGGTGAGCAATCAGCCCCAGCATTTT. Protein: CGSSDGVSNQPQHF.

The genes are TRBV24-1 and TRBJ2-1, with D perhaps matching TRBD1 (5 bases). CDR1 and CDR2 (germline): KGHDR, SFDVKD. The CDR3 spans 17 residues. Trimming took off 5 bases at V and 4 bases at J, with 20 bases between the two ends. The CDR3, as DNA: TGTGCCACCAGTGGCTCCAGTGCGGCAGGGTTGTACAATGAGCAGTTCTTC. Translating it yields CATSGSSAAGLYNEQFF.

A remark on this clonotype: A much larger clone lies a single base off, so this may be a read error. The CDR3 sequence is CASSYSPRGAEQFF. CDR3 DNA sequence: TGTGCCAGCAGTTACTCCCCCCGCGGGGCTGAGCAGTTCTTC. This rearrangement joins TRBV6-2 or TRBV6-3 to TRBJ2-1; tentatively, D is TRBD2 (6 bases). This CDR3 has 14 residues. Germline-derived CDR1 and CDR2 are MNHEY and SVGEGT. V was trimmed by 0 bases and J by 9 bases, leaving 12 bases between them.

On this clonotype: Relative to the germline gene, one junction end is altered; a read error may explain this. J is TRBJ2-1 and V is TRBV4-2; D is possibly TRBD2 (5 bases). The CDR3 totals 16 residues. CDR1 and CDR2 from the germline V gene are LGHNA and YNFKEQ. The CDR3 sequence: CASGQDYHSSYSEQFF. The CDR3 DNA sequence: TGTGCCAGCGGCCAAGACTATCACAGTTCCTACAGTGAGCAGTTCTTC.

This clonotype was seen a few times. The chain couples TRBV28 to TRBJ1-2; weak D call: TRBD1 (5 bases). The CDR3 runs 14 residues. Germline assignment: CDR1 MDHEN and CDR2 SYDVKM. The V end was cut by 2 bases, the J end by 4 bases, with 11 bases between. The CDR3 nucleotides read TGTGCCAGCAGTTTAGGCGCGGGACCCTATGGCTACACCTTC. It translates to CASSLGAGPYGYTF.

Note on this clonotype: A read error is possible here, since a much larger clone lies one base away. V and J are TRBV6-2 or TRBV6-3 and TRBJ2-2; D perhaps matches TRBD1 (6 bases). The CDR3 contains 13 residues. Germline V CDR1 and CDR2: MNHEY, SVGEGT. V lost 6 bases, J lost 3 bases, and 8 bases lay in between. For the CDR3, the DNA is TGTGCCAGCAGGAACAGGGACACCGGGGAGCTGTTTTTT. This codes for CASRNRDTGELFF.